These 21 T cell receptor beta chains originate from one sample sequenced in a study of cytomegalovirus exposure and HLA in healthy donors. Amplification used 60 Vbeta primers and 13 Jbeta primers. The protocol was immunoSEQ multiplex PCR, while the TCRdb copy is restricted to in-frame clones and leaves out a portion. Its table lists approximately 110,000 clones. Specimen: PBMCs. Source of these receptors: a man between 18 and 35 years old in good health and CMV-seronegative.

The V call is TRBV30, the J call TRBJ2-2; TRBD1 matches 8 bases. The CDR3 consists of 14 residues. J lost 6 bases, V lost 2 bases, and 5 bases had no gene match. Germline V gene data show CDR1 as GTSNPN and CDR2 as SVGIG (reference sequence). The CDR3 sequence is CAWSFGTGAGELFF. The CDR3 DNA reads TGTGCCTGGAGTTTTGGGACAGGTGCCGGGGAGCTGTTTTTT.

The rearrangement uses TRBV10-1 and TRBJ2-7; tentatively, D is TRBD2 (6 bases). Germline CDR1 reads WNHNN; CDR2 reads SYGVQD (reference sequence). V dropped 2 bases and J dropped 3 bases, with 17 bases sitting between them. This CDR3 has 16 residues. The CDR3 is CASSEARLAYNYEQYF. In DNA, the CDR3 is TGCGCCAGCAGTGAGGCCCGGCTAGCGTATAACTACGAGCAGTACTTC.

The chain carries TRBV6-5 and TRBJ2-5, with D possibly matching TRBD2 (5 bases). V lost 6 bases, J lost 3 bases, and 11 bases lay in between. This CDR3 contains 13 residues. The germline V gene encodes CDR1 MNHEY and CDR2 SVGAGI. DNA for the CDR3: TGTGCCAGCAGCCCACCCGGGGAAGAGACCCAGTACTTC. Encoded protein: CASSPPGEETQYF.

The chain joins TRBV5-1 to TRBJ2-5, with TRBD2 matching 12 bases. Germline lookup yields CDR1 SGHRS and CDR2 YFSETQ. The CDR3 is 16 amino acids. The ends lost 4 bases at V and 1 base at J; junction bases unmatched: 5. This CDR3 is CASSRTSGGLQETQYF. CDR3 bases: TGCGCCAGCAGCCGTACTAGCGGGGGGCTCCAAGAGACCCAGTACTTC.

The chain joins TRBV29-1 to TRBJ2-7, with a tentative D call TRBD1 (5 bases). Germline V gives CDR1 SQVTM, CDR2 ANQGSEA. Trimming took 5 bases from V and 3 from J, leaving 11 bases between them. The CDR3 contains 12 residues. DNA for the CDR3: TGCAGCGTTTCACCCAGGGACTACGAGCAGTACTTC. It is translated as CSVSPRDYEQYF.

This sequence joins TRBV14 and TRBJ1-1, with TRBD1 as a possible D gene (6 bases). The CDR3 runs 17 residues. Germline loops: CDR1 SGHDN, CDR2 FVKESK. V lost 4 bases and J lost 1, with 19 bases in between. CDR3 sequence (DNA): TGTGCCAGCAGCCTGGGACATCAATATATGGGGAACACTGAAGCTTTCTTT. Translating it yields CASSLGHQYMGNTEAFF. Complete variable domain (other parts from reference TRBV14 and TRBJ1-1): EAGVTQFPSHSVIEKGQTVTLRCDPISGHDNLYWYRRVMGKEIKFLLHFVKESKQDESGMPNNRFLAERTGGTYSTLKVQPAELEDSGVYFCASSLGHQYMGNTEAFFGQGTRLTVV.

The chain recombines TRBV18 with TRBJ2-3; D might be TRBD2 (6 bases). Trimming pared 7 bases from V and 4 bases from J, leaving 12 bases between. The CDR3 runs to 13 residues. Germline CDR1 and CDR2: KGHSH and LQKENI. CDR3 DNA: TGTGCCAGCTACAATAGCGGTCCAGATACGCAGTATTTT. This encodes CASYNSGPDTQYF.

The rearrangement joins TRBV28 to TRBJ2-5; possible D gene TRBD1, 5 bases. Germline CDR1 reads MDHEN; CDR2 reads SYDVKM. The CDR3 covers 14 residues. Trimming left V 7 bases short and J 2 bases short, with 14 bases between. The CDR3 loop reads CASTDDSLQETQYF. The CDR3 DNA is TGTGCCAGCACTGACGACAGCTTACAAGAGACCCAGTACTTC.

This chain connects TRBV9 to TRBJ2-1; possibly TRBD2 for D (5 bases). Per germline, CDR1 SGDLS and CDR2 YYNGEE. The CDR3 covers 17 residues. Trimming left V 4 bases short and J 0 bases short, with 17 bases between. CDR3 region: CASSPPLGFSSYNEQFF. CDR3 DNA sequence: TGTGCCAGCAGCCCCCCACTAGGCTTCAGCTCCTACAATGAGCAGTTCTTC.

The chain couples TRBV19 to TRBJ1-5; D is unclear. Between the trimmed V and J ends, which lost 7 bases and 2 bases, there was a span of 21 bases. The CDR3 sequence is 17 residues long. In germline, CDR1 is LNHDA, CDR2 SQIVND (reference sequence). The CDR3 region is CASIPRQAGEGNQPQHF. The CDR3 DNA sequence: TGTGCCAGTATCCCCCGTCAGGCGGGAGAAGGCAATCAGCCCCAGCATTTT.

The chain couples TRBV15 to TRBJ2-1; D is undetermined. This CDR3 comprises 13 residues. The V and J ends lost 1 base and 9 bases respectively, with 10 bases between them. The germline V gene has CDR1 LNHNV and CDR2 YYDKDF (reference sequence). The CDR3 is CATSRAPPPEQFF. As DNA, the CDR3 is TGTGCCACCAGCAGAGCCCCTCCCCCTGAGCAGTTCTTC. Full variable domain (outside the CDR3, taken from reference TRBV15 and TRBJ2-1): DAMVIQNPRYQVTQFGKPVTLSCSQTLNHNVMYWYQQKSSQAPKLLFHYYDKDFNNEADTPDNFQSRRPNTSFCFLDIRSPGLGDTAMYLCATSRAPPPEQFFGPGTRLTVL.

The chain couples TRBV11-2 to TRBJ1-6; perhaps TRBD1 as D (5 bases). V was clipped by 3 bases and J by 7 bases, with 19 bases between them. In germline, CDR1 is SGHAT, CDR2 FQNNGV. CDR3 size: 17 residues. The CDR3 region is CASSFRGGTNGNSPLHF. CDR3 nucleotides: TGTGCCAGCAGCTTCCGGGGGGGGACTAACGGGAATTCACCCCTCCACTTT.

DNA for the CDR3: TGCAGCGTGGCCTGGGACATAAGGGGAGAGACCCAGTACTTC. It codes for CSVAWDIRGETQYF. This chain links TRBV29-1 with TRBJ2-5; D might be TRBD1 (6 bases). V was clipped by 6 bases and J by 4 bases, with 18 bases between them. CDR1 SQVTM and CDR2 ANQGSEA come from the germline V gene. The CDR3 is 14 amino acids.

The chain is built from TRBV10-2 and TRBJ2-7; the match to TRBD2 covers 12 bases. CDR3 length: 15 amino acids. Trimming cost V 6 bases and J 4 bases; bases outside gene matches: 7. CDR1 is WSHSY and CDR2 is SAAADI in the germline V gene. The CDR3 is CASRWTSGDLYEQYF. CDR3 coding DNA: TGCGCCAGCAGGTGGACTAGCGGGGACCTATACGAGCAGTACTTC.

The CDR3 nucleotides are TGTGCCAGCAGCGCCCGGGCGGGGGTCTGGGAGACCCAGTACTTC. Amino acids: CASSARAGVWETQYF. The genes are TRBV28 and TRBJ2-5; 7 nucleotides line up with TRBD2. The length of the CDR3 is 15 residues. V shed 6 bases, J shed 5 bases, and the junction held 12 bases outside the gene matches. Germline V gene lookup returns CDR1 MDHEN and CDR2 SYDVKM.

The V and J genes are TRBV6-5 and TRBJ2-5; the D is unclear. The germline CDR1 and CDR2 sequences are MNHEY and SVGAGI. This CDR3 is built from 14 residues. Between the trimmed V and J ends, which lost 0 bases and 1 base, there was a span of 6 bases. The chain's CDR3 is CASSYSNSQETQYF. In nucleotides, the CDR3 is TGTGCCAGCAGTTACTCGAACAGCCAAGAGACCCAGTACTTC.

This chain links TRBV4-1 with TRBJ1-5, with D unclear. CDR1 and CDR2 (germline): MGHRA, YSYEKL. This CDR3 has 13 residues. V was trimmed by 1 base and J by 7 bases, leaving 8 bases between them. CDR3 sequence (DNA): TGCGCCAGCAGCCAAGTAACTAGGCAGCCCCAGCATTTT. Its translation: CASSQVTRQPQHF.

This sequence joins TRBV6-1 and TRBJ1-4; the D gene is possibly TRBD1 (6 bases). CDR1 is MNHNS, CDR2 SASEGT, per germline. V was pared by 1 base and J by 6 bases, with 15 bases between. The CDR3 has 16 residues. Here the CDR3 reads CASSEEAGDGYEKLFF. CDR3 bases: TGTGCCAGCAGTGAAGAGGCAGGGGATGGGTATGAAAAACTGTTTTTT.

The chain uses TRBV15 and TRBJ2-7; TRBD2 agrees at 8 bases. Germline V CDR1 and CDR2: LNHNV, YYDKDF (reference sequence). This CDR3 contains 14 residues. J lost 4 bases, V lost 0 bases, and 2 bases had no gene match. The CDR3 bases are TGTGCCACCAGCAGAGACCGGGGGGGTTACGAGCAGTACTTC. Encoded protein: CATSRDRGGYEQYF.

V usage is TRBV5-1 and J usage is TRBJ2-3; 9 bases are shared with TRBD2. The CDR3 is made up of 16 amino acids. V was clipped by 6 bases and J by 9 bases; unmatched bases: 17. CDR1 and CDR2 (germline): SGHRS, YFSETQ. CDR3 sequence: CASKGDLSAAGGTQYF. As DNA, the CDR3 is TGCGCCAGCAAAGGTGACTTGAGCGCCGCGGGGGGGACGCAGTATTTT.

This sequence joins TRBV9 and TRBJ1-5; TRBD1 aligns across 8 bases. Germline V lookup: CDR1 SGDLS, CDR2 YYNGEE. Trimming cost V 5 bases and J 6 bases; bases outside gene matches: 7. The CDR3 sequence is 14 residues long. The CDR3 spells CASSTGGLGQPQHF. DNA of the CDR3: TGTGCCAGCAGTACAGGGGGGTTAGGTCAGCCCCAGCATTTT.